Sequencing of this T cell receptor (beta chain) was carried out in a study of early T cells in non-severe SARS-CoV-2 infection. Whole-study context: Bulk RNA from unsorted whole blood was sequenced; chains were unpaired.

This clonotype was recorded a few times. Its target is not known. Study-level points and caveats: Matching with VDJdb favored anti-spike CD8 responses (missing private and CD4 specificities).

Individual cDNA molecules were tagged with unique molecular identifiers. TCRdb reprocessed the 5' RACE reads via MiXCR and lists one record per CDR3 protein. Of fewer than 85,000 distinct CDR3 sequences listed, roughly 15% are singletons. The ends were cut back, 5 bases at V and 5 bases at J, with 10 bases in the middle. Per the germline V gene, CDR1 is MNHNY and CDR2 is SVGAGI (reference sequence). The CDR3 extends over 12 amino acids. The sequenced sample was whole blood. The rearrangement links TRBV6-6 to TRBJ2-7, with a weak D call TRBD1 (6 bases). The TCR was taken from an adult who was a healthcare worker with PCR-confirmed SARS-CoV-2 infection or an uninfected control (not recorded which). CDR3 sequence reads: CASSGGHDEQYF. In nucleotides, the CDR3 is TGTGCCAGCAGTGGGGGACACGACGAGCAGTACTTC.